Following are 9 T cell receptor beta chains from one sample sequenced in a study of metastatic and nonmetastatic thyroid tumors (TCRdb year 2020). Library creation used PCR. The listed sequencing device is Illumina HiSeq 4000. In-frame beta chains were kept once TCRdb had trimmed the public reads at Q25 with fastp and called clones with MiXCR. The sample profile shows roughly 58,000 clones; just over 4% of them were found once. The top ten clones comprise around 20% of the sample. No patient had received any treatment before thyroid surgery. The sample consisted of blood. Receptors originate from a female donor with papillary thyroid cancer or a benign thyroid nodule (not recorded which). Some clones in this sample may be carry-over from other donors' samples.

This clone has at least ten counts. The V gene is TRBV4-1, the J gene TRBJ2-1, with D possibly TRBD2 on 5 matching bases. Germline V CDR1 and CDR2: MGHRA, YSYEKL. The CDR3 extends over 14 amino acids. The V gene lost 0 bases and the J gene lost 4 bases, with 7 bases spanning the gap. In DNA, the CDR3 is TGCGCCAGCAGCCAAGAACTAGTATACAATGAGCAGTTCTTC. This encodes CASSQELVYNEQFF.

This clone has more than one count but fewer than ten. The genes are TRBV6-9 and TRBJ2-3; TRBD2 might be the D (6 bases). Germline V CDR1 and CDR2: MNHGY, SVAAGI. V lost 5 bases, J lost 4 bases, and 13 bases lay in between. CDR3 size: 14 residues. In DNA, the CDR3 is TGTGCCAGCAGTCATCGGGGGAACGCAGATACGCAGTATTTT. Its protein is CASSHRGNADTQYF.

On this clone: At one boundary the junction diverges from the germline segment, which might be a read error. The rearrangement uses TRBV6-2 or TRBV6-3 and TRBJ2-1; a weak D match, TRBD1 (6 bases). There are 14 residues in the CDR3. In germline, CDR1 is MNHEY, CDR2 SVGEGT. CDR3 DNA: TGTGCCAGCATTTACTGTGCAGGGGACAATGAGCAGTTCTTC. Protein product: CASIYCAGDNEQFF.

The sample holds many counts of this clone. The chain has TRBV4-1 and TRBJ1-2; D is unresolved. Per the germline V gene, CDR1 is MGHRA and CDR2 is YSYEKL. Trimming took 1 base from V and 2 from J, leaving 8 bases between them. This CDR3 has 14 residues. The CDR3 protein is CASSQVTVNYGYTF. DNA for the CDR3: TGCGCCAGCAGCCAAGTAACAGTAAACTATGGCTACACCTTC.

V is TRBV2 and J is TRBJ2-2; D tentatively fits TRBD1 or TRBD2 (5 bases each). The CDR3 sequence is 14 residues long. Germline values: CDR1 SNHLY, CDR2 FYNNEI. V lost 6 bases, J lost 4 bases, and 12 bases lay in between. The CDR3 region is CASSSRGTTGELFF. CDR3 sequence (DNA): TGTGCCAGCAGCTCCCGTGGGACCACCGGGGAGCTGTTTTTT.

This clone has a count of ten or more. The chain recombines TRBV7-2 with TRBJ1-2; TRBD1 is a possible D gene (6 bases). V dropped 7 bases and J dropped 0 bases, with 12 bases sitting between them. Germline values: CDR1 SGHTA, CDR2 FQGNSA. CDR3 length: 14 amino acids. For the CDR3, the DNA is TGTGCCAGCATTCTCAGGGGCACTAACTATGGCTACACCTTC. Translated: CASILRGTNYGYTF. Full variable domain (remainder filled in from reference TRBV7-2 and TRBJ1-2): GAGVSQSPSNKVTEKGKDVELRCDPISGHTALYWYRQSLGQGLEFLIYFQGNSAPDKSGLPSDRFSAERTGGSVSTLTIQRTQQEDSAVYLCASILRGTNYGYTFGSGTRLTVV.

This clone has a count of ten or more. The V gene is TRBV3-1, the J gene TRBJ2-7, with TRBD1 identical over 7 bases. V was clipped by 2 bases and J by 4 bases; unmatched bases: 11. This CDR3 comprises 16 residues. In germline, CDR1 is LGHDT, CDR2 YNNKEL (reference sequence). CDR3 loop: CASSQPGTAGRYEQYF. Written as DNA, the CDR3 is TGTGCCAGCAGCCAACCGGGGACAGCCGGAAGATACGAGCAGTACTTC.

This clone was counted ten times or more. The chain uses TRBV11-3 and TRBJ2-4; unclear D gene. V lost 5 bases to trimming and J lost 8 bases, with 19 bases between them. This CDR3 has 15 residues. Germline CDR1 SGHNT, CDR2 YENEEA. In DNA form, the CDR3 reads TGTGCCAGCAGCACTCCCTGGGAAAAGTTAGACATTCAGTACTTC. It is translated as CASSTPWEKLDIQYF.

This clone was picked up many times. Germline is not matched at one junction end, which may reflect a read error. The rearrangement uses TRBV24-1 and TRBJ2-3, with D hard to call. The CDR3 is 10 amino acids. Germline V lookup: CDR1 KGHDR, CDR2 SFDVKD. In DNA, the CDR3 is TGTGCCCCCAGTCCCGATACGCAGTATTTT. It encodes CAPSPDTQYF.